The clone carrying this TCR beta chain was counted between two and nine times. Its antigen is not identified. This specimen belongs to a study of T cell repertoires in cytomegalovirus infection. The wider study: Through public TCR beta signatures, both CMV infection and matching HLA type were indicated.

General study results and limits: Based on cumulative public TCR beta family frequency, carriers of CMV plus the relevant HLA were identified. Ex vivo, HLA-C-restricted CMV-specific TCR beta clonotypes prevailed over the rest of the response.

A single record per CDR3 protein comes from TCRdb applying MiXCR to the reads. Counted here are some 280,000 distinct CDR3 sequences, roughly an eighth occurring once; the ten biggest clones make up 8.8%. Sequencing was performed on PBMCs. This receptor was obtained from a human donor in good health (CMV status not recorded). Some clones in this sample may be carry-over from other donors' samples.

The CDR3 DNA is TGCAGCGTTGATTCTACCTCGGGTAGAAACATTCAGTACTTC. The encoded protein is CSVDSTSGRNIQYF. This chain uses TRBV29-1 with TRBJ2-4; D not resolved. There are 14 residues in the CDR3. From germline, CDR1 is SQVTM and CDR2 ANQGSEA. Trimming pared 3 bases from V and 6 bases from J, leaving 15 bases between.